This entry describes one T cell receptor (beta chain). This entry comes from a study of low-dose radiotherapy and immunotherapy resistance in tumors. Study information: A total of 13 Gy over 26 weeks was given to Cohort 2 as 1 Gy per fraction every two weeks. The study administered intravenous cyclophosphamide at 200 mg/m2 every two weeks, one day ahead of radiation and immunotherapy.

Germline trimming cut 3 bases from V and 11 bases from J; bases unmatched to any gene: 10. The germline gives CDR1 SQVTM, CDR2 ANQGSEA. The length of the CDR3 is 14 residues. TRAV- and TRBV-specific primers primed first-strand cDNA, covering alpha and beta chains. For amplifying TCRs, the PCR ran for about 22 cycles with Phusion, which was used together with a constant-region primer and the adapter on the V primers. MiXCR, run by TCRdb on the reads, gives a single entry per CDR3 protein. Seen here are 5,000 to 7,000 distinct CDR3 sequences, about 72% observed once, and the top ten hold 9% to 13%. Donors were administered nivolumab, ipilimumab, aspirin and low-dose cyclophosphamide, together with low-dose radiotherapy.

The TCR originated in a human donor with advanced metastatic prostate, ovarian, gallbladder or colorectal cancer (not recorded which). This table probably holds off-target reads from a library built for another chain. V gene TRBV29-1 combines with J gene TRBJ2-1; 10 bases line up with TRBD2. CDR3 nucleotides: TGCAGCGTTGAGTCCCAGCGGGAGGGCCAGCAGCAGTTCTTC. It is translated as CSVESQREGQQQFF.